The sample holds a few counts of the clone carrying this T cell receptor beta chain. These data belong to a study of blood T cell repertoires in COVID-19. At the level of the study: Sites across the United States, Italy and Spain contributed samples from acute and convalescent COVID-19. PBMCs, B-cell-depleted T cells, or T cells were the source of the cDNA or gDNA that made up the material.

Original analysis: Using reference gene primer amplification, nucleated cell counts were estimated. Clones were sequenced by immunoSEQ multiplex PCR, and TCRdb holds only the in-frame ones, with some missing. V and J calls and clone size come straight from that table; D and trimming were deduced from the DNA. In the table there are 200,000 to 250,000 clones, more than 70% of which are singletons. Trimming shortened V by 6 bases and J by 6 bases, and 3 bases separated the two germline ends. Germline-derived CDR1 and CDR2 are LNHDA and SQIVND (reference sequence). The CDR3 covers 11 residues. This TCR was recovered from a human donor in a cohort sampled during active COVID-19. Input material: peripheral blood. The V call is TRBV19, the J call TRBJ1-6; the D is unclear. The CDR3 coding sequence is TGTGCCAGTAGCCGTAATTCACCCCTCCACTTT. The encoded protein is CASSRNSPLHF.